This TCR beta chain comes out of a study of control samples from healthy donors and cancer patients. Germline lookup yields CDR1 SNHLY and CDR2 FYNNEI. This CDR3 has 16 residues. The V gene lost 1 base and the J gene lost 9 bases, with 16 bases spanning the gap. Repertoires were generated with immunoSEQ multiplex PCR, while TCRdb's copy carries only in-frame clones and drops some. The repertoire includes 100,000 to 150,000 clones, approximately 92% of them detected once, and just under 0.6% sits in the top ten. The TCR sequence derives from a man aged 80 or over with head and neck cancer. The genes are TRBV2 and TRBJ1-6; no definite D call. Sequencing was done on a sample of PBMCs. The CDR3 is CASSEGQPGTLSPLHF. The CDR3 region has the DNA TGTGCCAGCAGTGAAGGGCAGCCCGGAACCCTTTCACCCCTCCACTTT.